Given below is one T cell receptor (beta chain) in context. The clone's antigen remains unknown. No base quality values were provided; no much bigger clone lies one nucleotide off. This sample stems from a study of OX40 agonist ivuxolimab in advanced cancers. As for the study more broadly: The costimulatory receptor OX40 (CD134) was targeted by ivuxolimab, a fully human IgG2 agonistic monoclonal antibody. Partial responses were achieved by three dose-escalation patients, of whom one had hepatocellular carcinoma and two had cutaneous melanoma. Patients were allowed to have had prior anti-PD-1, anti-PD-L1 or anti-CTLA-4 therapy, and approximately 40% of the dose-escalation patients had previously received checkpoint inhibitors. Among the approximately 50 dose-escalation patients, some 20 had hepatocellular carcinoma, approximately 15 melanoma, 9 renal cell carcinoma and 9 head and neck cancer. Intravenous ivuxolimab was administered to patients every 2 weeks at six dose levels: 0.01, 0.1, 0.3, 1.5, 3 and 10 mg/kg. The paper describes the monotherapy dose-escalation part (N of about 47 patients) of the phase I trial of ivuxolimab. Peripheral TCRbeta sequencing aimed to test whether ivuxolimab altered TCR sequence diversity and caused clonal T-cell expansion. In the dose-escalation cohort, approximately 82% of patients were male, and the mean age was around 60 years with a range of roughly 20 to 85.

Points the paper makes about the study in general: In the 0.1-3.0 mg/kg groups, partial responders were among the patients with the lowest normalized peripheral clonal expansion, particularly in CD8+ T cells. The antigen specificity of the clonally expanded peripheral T cells was not determined. Low levels of normalized T-cell clonal expansion were also seen in some patients who did not respond. After ivuxolimab, more expanded clones were found on average in CD8+ T cells than in CD4+ T cells. Clonal expansion of both CD4+ and CD8+ blood T cells was observed from baseline to week 6 at doses 0.1 to 3.0 mg/kg.

The trial excluded patients who had a history of autoimmune disease or were on systemic immunosuppression. Peripheral blood for TCR sequencing was collected from all dose cohorts at baseline, on cycle 4 day 1, and on cycle 7 day 1. Samples were obtained from an open-label, multicenter, first-in-human phase I dose-escalation trial of ivuxolimab. Adults with locally advanced or metastatic head and neck squamous cell, hepatocellular, melanoma or renal cell carcinoma were enrolled in the trial. Before TCR sequencing, CD4+ T cells and CD8+ T cells were sorted from peripheral blood as separate populations. CDR1 and CDR2, looked up from the germline V gene, are SGHRS and YFSETQ. Taken from cysteine to phenylalanine, the CDR3 has 16 residues. The CDR3 DNA has 48 bases and is translated from base 1. V loses 2 bases of germline sequence and J loses 0 bases, and the interval between the two ends is 9 bases.

To sequence the TCRbeta CDR3 region, genomic DNA was isolated from the sorted cells. The immunoSEQ Assay was used for sequencing of TCRbeta CDR3 regions. Not all clones reach the TCRdb copy of this immuneACCESS table, which keeps in-frame sequences only. Checked studies attribute under half of the gap to unresolved V genes and leave the rest unexplained. This sample has some 48,000 clones in its table, and around 90% of those were observed once. The top ten hold 6.5% to 7.5% of the sample. The sequencing here drew on CD4+ or CD8+ T cells sorted from blood, taken in a trial of the OX40 agonist ivuxolimab. This receptor was taken from an adult with an advanced solid tumor such as melanoma, head and neck, liver or kidney cancer. In this chain, TRBV5-1 is recombined with TRBJ1-6; TRBD1 is a weak D gene call, 5 bases matching. The CDR3 protein: CASSFGGTSYNSPLHF. The DNA is as follows: TGCGCCAGCAGCTTTGGGGGGACCTCCTATAATTCACCCCTCCACTTT.